This is a list of T cell receptor beta chains from one sample in a study of regulatory T cells in long-lasting Graves disease. Via MiXCR, TCRdb re-called the multiplex PCR reads, giving one row per CDR3 protein. This table has 300,000 to 400,000 distinct CDR3 sequences, approximately 16% appearing once. These records were also assigned to another study, of T cells in Graves' hyperthyroidism and ophthalmopathy.

The input for sequencing was peripheral blood mononuclear cells (PBMCs), taken at new diagnosis, from a patient treated with antithyroid drugs. Receptors were obtained from a man between 35 and 55 years old with Graves disease. Each CDR3 is given with its conserved first and last residue. The order of the fields is clone size, V gene, CDR3 length, J gene, D gene, CDR3 DNA, CDR3 protein. D genes are given only for firm matches. Size is omitted from some rows. Given values are once, few, many or a class for expanded clones.

size: many
V: TRBV7-2
length: 14
J: TRBJ2-5
D: TRBD1
DNA: TGTGCCAGCAGCGTGGACAGGGCCCTAGAGACCCAGTACTTC
CDR3: CASSVDRALETQYF

size: -
V: TRBV29-1
length: 15
J: TRBJ2-1
D: TRBD1
DNA: TGCAGCGTTGCCCAGACAGGGCTTGATGCTAATGAGCAGTTCTTC
CDR3: CSVAQTGLDANEQFF

size: many
V: TRBV13
length: 14
J: TRBJ2-1
D: TRBD2
DNA: TGTGCCAGCAGCTTTCTAGCGGCTTACAATGAGCAGTTCTTC
CDR3: CASSFLAAYNEQFF

size: -
V: TRBV6-1
length: 16
J: TRBJ2-3
D: TRBD1
DNA: TGTGCCAGCAGTGAGAGGGGGACAGGGGATCCAGATACGCAGTATTTT
CDR3: CASSERGTGDPDTQYF

size: many
V: TRBV28
length: 14
J: TRBJ1-2
D: -
DNA: TGTGCCAGCAGCGAGGACACCCGGCCCTATGGCTACACCTTC
CDR3: CASSEDTRPYGYTF

size: many
V: TRBV6-5
length: 14
J: TRBJ1-1
D: TRBD1
DNA: TGTGCCAGCAGTTACTCGGTCAGGGGGACTGAAGCTTTCTTT
CDR3: CASSYSVRGTEAFF

size: many
V: TRBV2
length: 13
J: TRBJ1-1
D: -
DNA: TGTGCCAGCCCTGGGAACCTCAACACTGAAGCTTTCTTT
CDR3: CASPGNLNTEAFF

size: many
V: TRBV28
length: 13
J: TRBJ2-7
D: -
DNA: TGTGCCAGCAGCCATGACAGGTTCTTTGAGCAGTACTTC
CDR3: CASSHDRFFEQYF

size: many
V: TRBV9
length: 15
J: TRBJ1-6
D: -
DNA: TGTGCCAGCAGCCCTGGGGTGGGAGGCATATCGACCCTCCACTTT
CDR3: CASSPGVGGISTLHF

size: few
V: TRBV9
length: 14
J: TRBJ2-7
D: -
DNA: TGTGCCAGCAGCGCATCCCACAGGGAAGGCGAGCAGTACTTC
CDR3: CASSASHREGEQYF

size: many
V: TRBV11-3
length: 14
J: TRBJ2-3
D: -
DNA: TGTGCCAGCAGCCCTACGACGAGCACAGATACGCAGTATTTT
CDR3: CASSPTTSTDTQYF

size: -
V: TRBV20-1
length: 12
J: TRBJ2-4
D: -
DNA: TGCAGTGCTAGAGGGGTCCAAAACATTCAGTACTTC
CDR3: CSARGVQNIQYF

size: many
V: TRBV6-5
length: 15
J: TRBJ1-1
D: -
DNA: TGTGCCAGCAGTTACGTCGTCACAGGGTTCCCTGAAGCTTTCTTT
CDR3: CASSYVVTGFPEAFF

size: -
V: TRBV6-5
length: 15
J: TRBJ1-1
D: -
DNA: TGTGCCAGCAGTTACCCCGCAGGGATGAACACTGAAGCTTTCTTT
CDR3: CASSYPAGMNTEAFF

size: many
V: TRBV28
length: 15
J: TRBJ2-7
D: TRBD2
DNA: TGTGCCAGCAGAGGGGTATGGGGACTAGCAATCGAGCAGTACTTC
CDR3: CASRGVWGLAIEQYF

size: many
V: TRBV7-9
length: 14
J: TRBJ1-1
D: -
DNA: TGTGCCAGCAGCTCGAGGGCTTTGAACACTGAAGCTTTCTTT
CDR3: CASSSRALNTEAFF

size: many
V: TRBV4-3
length: 18
J: TRBJ2-1
D: -
DNA: TGCGCCAGCAGCCGTCTTCAGCGGGCCGACGGAGCTCACAATGAGCAGTTCTTC
CDR3: CASSRLQRADGAHNEQFF